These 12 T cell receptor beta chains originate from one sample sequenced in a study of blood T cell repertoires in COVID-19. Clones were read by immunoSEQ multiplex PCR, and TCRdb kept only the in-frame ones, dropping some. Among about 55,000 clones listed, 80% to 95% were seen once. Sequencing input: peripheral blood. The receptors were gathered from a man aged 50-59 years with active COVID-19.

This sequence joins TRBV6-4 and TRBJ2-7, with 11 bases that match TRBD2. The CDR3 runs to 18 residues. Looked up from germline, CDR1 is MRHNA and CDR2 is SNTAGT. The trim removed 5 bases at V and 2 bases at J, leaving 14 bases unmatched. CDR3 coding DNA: TGTGCCAGCAGTAGACACGCACCGGGGACTAGCGGCCCCTACGAGCAGTACTTC. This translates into CASSRHAPGTSGPYEQYF.

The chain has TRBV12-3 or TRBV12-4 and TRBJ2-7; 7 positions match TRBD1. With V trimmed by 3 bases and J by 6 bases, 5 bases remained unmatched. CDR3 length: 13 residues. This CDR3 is CASSFNRGSEQYF. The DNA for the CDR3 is TGTGCCAGCAGTTTTAACAGGGGTTCCGAGCAGTACTTC.

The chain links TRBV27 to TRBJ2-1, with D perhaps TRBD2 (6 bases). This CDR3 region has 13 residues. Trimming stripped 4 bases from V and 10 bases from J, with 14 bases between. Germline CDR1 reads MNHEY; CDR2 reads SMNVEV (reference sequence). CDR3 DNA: TGTGCCAGCAGTTGGGCGGGGCCGTCGGAGCAGTTCTTC. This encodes CASSWAGPSEQFF.

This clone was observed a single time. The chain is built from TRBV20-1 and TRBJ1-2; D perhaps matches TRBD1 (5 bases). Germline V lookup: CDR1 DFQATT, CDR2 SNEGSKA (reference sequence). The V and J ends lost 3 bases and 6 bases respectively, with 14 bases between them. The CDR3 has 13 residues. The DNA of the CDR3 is TGCAGTGCTAGTCTCCCCGCAGGGAATGGCTACACCTTC. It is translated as CSASLPAGNGYTF.

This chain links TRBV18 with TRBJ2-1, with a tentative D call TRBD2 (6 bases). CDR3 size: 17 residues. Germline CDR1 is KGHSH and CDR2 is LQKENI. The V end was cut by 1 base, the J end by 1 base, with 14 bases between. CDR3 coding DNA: TGTGCCAGCTCACCACAAAGAGCGGGTAGGTCCTACAATGAGCAGTTCTTC. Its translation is CASSPQRAGRSYNEQFF.

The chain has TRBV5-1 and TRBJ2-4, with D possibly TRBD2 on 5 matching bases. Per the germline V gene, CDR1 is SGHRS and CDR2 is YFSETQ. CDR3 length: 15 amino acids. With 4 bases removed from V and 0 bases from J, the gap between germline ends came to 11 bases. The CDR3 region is CASSPLEVAKNIQYF. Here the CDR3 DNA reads TGCGCCAGCAGCCCTCTGGAGGTAGCCAAAAACATTCAGTACTTC.

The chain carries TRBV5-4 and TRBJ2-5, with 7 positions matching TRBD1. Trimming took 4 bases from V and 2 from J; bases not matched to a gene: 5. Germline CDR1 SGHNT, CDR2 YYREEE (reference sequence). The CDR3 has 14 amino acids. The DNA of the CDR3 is TGTGCCAGCAGCCCCGGGACAGCTCAAGAGACCCAGTACTTC. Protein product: CASSPGTAQETQYF.

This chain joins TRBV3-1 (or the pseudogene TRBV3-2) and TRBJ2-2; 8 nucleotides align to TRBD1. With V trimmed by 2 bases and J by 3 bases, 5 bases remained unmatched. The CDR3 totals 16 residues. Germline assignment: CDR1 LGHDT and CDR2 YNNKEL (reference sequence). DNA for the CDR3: TGTGCCAGCAGCCAATGGGACAGGTGGGACACCGGGGAGCTGTTTTTT. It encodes CASSQWDRWDTGELFF.

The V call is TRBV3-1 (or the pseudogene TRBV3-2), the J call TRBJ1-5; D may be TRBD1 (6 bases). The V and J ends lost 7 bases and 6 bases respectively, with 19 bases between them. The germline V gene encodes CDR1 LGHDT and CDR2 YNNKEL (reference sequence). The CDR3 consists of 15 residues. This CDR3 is CASTTVQGGGQPQHF. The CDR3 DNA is TGTGCCAGCACCACCGTGCAAGGGGGGGGTCAGCCCCAGCATTTT.

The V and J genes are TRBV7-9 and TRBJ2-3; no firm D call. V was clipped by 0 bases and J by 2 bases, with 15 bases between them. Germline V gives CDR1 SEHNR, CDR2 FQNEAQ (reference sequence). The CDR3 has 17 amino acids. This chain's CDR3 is CASSLAAVLLITDTQYF. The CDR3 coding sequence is TGTGCCAGCAGCTTAGCGGCAGTCCTCTTGATCACAGATACGCAGTATTTT.

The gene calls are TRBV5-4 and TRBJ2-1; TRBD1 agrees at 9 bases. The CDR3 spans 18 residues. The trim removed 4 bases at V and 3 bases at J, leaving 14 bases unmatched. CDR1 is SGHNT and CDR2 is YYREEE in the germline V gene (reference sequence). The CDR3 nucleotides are TGTGCCAGCAGCGGGGGACAGGGAGGCCCCAGGCTCTACAATGAGCAGTTCTTC. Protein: CASSGGQGGPRLYNEQFF.

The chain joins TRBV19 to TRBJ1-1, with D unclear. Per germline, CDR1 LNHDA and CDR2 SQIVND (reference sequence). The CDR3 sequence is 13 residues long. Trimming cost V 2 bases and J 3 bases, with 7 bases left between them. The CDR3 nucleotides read TGTGCCAGTAGTATATCCGTTTACACTGAAGCTTTCTTT. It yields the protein CASSISVYTEAFF.